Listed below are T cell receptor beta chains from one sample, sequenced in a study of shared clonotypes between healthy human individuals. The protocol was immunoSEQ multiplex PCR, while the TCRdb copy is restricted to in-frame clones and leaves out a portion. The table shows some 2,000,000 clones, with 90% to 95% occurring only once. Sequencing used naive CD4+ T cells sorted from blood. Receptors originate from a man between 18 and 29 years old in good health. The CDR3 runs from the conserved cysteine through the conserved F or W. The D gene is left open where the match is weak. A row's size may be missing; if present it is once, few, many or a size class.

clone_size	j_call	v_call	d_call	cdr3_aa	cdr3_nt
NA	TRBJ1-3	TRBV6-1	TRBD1	CASSVTGGAGGNTIYF	TGTGCCAGCAGTGTGACAGGGGGCGCAGGGGGAAACACCATATATTTT
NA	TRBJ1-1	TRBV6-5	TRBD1	CASSYRGQGATEAFF	TGTGCCAGCAGTTACCGGGGGCAGGGGGCCACTGAAGCTTTCTTT
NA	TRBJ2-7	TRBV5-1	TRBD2	CASSKDIAGAYEQYF	TGCGCCAGCAGCAAAGATATAGCGGGAGCCTACGAGCAGTACTTC
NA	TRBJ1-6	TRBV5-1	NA	CASSLTSRGVNSPLHF	TGCGCCAGCAGCTTGACCTCCAGGGGCGTAAATTCACCCCTCCACTTT
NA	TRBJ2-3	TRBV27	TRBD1	CASGTGLKDTQYF	TGTGCCAGCGGGACAGGGCTTAAAGATACGCAGTATTTT
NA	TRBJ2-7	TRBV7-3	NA	CASSLNRRPRVDEQYF	TGTGCCAGCAGCTTAAACCGCCGGCCCAGGGTGGACGAGCAGTACTTC
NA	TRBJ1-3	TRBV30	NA	CAWSFGHTISGNTIYF	TGTGCCTGGAGCTTTGGACACACCATCTCTGGAAACACCATATATTTT
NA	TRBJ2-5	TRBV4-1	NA	CASSQDGNSQETQYF	TGCGCCAGCAGCCAAGATGGCAACAGCCAAGAGACCCAGTACTTC
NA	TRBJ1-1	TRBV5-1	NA	CASSLRRGRDTEAFF	TGCGCCAGCAGCTTGCGAAGGGGGAGGGACACTGAAGCTTTCTTT
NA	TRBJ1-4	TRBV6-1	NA	CASSEGGLGEKLFF	TGTGCCAGCAGTGAAGGTGGCCTTGGGGAAAAACTGTTTTTT
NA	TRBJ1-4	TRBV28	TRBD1	CASSLLMDRDRGSANEKLFF	TGTGCCAGCAGTCTTCTCATGGACCGGGACAGGGGCTCGGCTAATGAAAAACTGTTTTTT
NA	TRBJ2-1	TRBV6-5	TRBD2	CASSKGLAANEQFF	TGTGCCAGCAGCAAGGGACTAGCGGCCAATGAGCAGTTCTTC
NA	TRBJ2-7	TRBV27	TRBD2	CASSSPSGRVEEQYF	TGTGCCAGCAGTTCACCTAGCGGGAGGGTCGAGGAGCAGTACTTC
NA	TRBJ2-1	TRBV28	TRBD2	CASSPPTSGRANEQFF	TGTGCCAGCAGTCCCCCGACTAGCGGGAGGGCAAATGAGCAGTTCTTC
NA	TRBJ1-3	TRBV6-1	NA	CASSEDRGNTIYF	TGTGCCAGCAGTGAAGACAGGGGAAACACCATATATTTT
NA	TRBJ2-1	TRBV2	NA	CASSQTLPTRNEQFF	TGTGCCAGCAGTCAGACGTTACCCACCCGCAATGAGCAGTTCTTC
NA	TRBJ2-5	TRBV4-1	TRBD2	CASSPTSGGLVKETQYF	TGCGCCAGCAGCCCCACTAGCGGGGGGCTGGTGAAAGAGACCCAGTACTTC
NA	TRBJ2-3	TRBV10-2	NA	CASRAIDTQYF	TGCGCCAGCAGGGCCATAGATACGCAGTATTTT
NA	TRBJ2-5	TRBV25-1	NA	CASSESPIKTQYF	TGTGCCAGCAGTGAATCACCGATAAAGACCCAGTACTTC
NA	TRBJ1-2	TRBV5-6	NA	CASSFGEAFGGYTF	TGTGCCAGCAGCTTCGGGGAAGCCTTTGGTGGCTACACCTTC
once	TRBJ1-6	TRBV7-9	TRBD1	CASSSDRGSPLHF	TGTGCCAGCAGTTCCGACAGGGGGTCACCCCTCCACTTT
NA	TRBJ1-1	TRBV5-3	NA	CARSQVGPPQSTEAFF	TGTGCCAGAAGCCAGGTTGGACCGCCCCAATCCACTGAAGCTTTCTTT
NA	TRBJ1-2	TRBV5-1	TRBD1	CASSGTGAGGYTF	TGCGCCAGCAGCGGGACAGGGGCGGGTGGCTACACCTTC
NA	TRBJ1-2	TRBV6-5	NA	CASSYKGRDYGYTF	TGTGCCAGCAGTTATAAAGGCAGAGATTATGGCTACACCTTC
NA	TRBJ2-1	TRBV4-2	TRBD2	CASSQDRLAGYNEQFF	TGTGCCAGCAGCCAAGATCGACTAGCGGGTTACAATGAGCAGTTCTTC
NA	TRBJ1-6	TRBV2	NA	CASIGQYNSPLHF	TGTGCCAGTATTGGACAGTATAATTCACCCCTCCACTTT
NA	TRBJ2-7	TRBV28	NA	CATTGPISYEQYF	TGTGCCACCACAGGGCCAATCTCCTACGAGCAGTACTTC
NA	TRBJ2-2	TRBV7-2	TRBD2	CASSSRGAGELFF	TGTGCCAGCAGCTCCCGGGGGGCCGGGGAGCTGTTTTTT
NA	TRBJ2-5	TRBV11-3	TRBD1	CASSFTGGRETQYF	TGTGCCAGCAGCTTTACAGGGGGGAGGGAGACCCAGTACTTC
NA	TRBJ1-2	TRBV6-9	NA	CAIMTGGYGYTF	TGTGCCATCATGACAGGTGGATATGGCTACACCTTC
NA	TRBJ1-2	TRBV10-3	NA	CAINQRTDNYGYTF	TGTGCCATCAACCAGCGGACAGATAACTATGGCTACACCTTC
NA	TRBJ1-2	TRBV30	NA	CAWKWTAINYGYTF	TGTGCCTGGAAGTGGACAGCGATTAACTATGGCTACACCTTC
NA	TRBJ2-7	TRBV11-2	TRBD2	CASSSDPGLAGGREQYF	TGTGCCAGCAGCTCAGATCCGGGACTAGCGGGAGGGAGGGAGCAGTACTTC